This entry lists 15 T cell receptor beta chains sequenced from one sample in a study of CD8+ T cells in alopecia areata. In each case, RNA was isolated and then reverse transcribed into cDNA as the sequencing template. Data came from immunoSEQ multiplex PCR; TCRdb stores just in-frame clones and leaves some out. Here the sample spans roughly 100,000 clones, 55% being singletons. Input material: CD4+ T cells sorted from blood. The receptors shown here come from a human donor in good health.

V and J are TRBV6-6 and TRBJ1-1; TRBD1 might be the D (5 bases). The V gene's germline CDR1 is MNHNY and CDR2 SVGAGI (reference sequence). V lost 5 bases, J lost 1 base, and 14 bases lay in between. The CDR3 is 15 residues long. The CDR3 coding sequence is TGTGCCAGCAGTAAGGCCACTACAGGGAACACTGAAGCTTTCTTT. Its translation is CASSKATTGNTEAFF.

The CDR3 region has the DNA TGTGCCAGCAGCCCGGACAGGAACTATGGCTACACCTTC. It encodes CASSPDRNYGYTF. The rearrangement links TRBV11-2 to TRBJ1-2, with TRBD1 matching over 7 bases. Germline CDR1 reads SGHAT; CDR2 reads FQNNGV. V gave up 5 bases and J gave up 2 bases; unmatched junction bases: 2. There are 13 residues in the CDR3.

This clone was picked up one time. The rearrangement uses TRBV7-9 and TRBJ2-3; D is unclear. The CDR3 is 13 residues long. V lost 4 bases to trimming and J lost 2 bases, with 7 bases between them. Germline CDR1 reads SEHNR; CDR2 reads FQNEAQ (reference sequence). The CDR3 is CASSSRFTDTQYF. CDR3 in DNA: TGTGCCAGCAGCTCCCGGTTCACAGATACGCAGTATTTT.

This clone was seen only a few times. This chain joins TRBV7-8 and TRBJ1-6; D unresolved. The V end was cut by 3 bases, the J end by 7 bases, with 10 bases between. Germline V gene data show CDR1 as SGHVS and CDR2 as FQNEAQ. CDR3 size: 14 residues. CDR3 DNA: TGTGCCAGCAGCTTCTACACAGAGAATTCACCCCTCCACTTT. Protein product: CASSFYTENSPLHF.

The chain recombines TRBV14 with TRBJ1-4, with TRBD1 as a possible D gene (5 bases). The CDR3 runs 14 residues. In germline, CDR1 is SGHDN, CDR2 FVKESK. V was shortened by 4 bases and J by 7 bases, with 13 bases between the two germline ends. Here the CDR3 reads CASSRDLVSEKLFF. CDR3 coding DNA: TGTGCCAGCAGCCGGGACCTGGTTAGTGAAAAACTGTTTTTT.

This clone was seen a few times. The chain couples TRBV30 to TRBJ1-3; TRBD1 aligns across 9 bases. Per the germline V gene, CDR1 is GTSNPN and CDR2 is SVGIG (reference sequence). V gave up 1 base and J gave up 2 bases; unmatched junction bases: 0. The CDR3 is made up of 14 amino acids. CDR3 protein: CAWSDRGPGNTIYF. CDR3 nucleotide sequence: TGTGCCTGGAGTGACAGGGGGCCTGGAAACACCATATATTTT.

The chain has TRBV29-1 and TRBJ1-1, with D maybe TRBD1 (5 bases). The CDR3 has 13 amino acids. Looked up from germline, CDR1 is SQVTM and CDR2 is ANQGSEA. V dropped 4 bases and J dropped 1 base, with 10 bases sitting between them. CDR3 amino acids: CSVAYRGNTEAFF. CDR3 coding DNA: TGCAGCGTTGCGTATAGGGGGAACACTGAAGCTTTCTTT.

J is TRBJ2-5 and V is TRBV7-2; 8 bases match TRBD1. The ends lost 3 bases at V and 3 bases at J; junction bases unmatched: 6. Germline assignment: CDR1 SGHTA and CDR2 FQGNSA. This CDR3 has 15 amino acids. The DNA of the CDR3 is TGTGCCAGCAGCTTGTATCAGGGGGCCAAAGAGACCCAGTACTTC. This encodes CASSLYQGAKETQYF. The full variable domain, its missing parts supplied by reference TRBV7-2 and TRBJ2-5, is GAGVSQSPSNKVTEKGKDVELRCDPISGHTALYWYRQSLGQGLEFLIYFQGNSAPDKSGLPSDRFSAERTGGSVSTLTIQRTQQEDSAVYLCASSLYQGAKETQYFGPGTRLLVL.

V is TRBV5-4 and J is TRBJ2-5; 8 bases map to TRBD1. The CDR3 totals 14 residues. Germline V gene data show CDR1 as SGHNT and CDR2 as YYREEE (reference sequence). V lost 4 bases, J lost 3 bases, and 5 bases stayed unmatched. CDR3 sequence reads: CASSRQGMEETQYF. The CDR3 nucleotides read TGTGCCAGCAGCAGACAGGGGATGGAAGAGACCCAGTACTTC.

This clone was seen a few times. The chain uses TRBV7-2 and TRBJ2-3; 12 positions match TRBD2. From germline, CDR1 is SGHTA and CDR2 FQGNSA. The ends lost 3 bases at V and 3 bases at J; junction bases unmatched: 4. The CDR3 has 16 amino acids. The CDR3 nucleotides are TGTGCCAGCAGCTTGCTAGCGGGGGGGCGGACAGATACGCAGTATTTT. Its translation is CASSLLAGGRTDTQYF.

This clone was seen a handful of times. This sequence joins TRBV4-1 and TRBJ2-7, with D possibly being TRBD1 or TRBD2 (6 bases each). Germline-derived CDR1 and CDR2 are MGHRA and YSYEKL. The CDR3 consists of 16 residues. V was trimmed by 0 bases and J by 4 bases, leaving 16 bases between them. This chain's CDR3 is CASSQDRTGTLYEQYF. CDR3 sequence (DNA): TGCGCCAGCAGCCAAGATCGCACAGGGACTCTATACGAGCAGTACTTC.

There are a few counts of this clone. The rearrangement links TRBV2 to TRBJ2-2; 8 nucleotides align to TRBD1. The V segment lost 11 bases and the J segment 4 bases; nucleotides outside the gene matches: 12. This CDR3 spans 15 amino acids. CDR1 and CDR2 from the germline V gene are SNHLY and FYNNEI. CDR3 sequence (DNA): TGTGCCGTTCAGGCAGGGGGCACCGTCACCGGGGAGCTGTTTTTT. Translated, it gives CAVQAGGTVTGELFF.

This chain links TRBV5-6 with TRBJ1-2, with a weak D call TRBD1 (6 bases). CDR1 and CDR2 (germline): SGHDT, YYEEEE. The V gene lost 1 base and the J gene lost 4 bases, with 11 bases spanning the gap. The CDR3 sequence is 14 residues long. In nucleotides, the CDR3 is TGTGCCAGCAGCTTGCGGGGGCAGCTCTATGGCTACACCTTC. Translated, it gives CASSLRGQLYGYTF.

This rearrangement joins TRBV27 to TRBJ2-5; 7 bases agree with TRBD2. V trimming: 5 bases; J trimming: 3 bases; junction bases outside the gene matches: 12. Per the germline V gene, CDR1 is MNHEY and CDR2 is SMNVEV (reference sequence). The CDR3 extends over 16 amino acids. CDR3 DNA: TGTGCCAGCAGTGCACGCAGTTTTGCGGGGGAAGAGACCCAGTACTTC. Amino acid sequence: CASSARSFAGEETQYF.

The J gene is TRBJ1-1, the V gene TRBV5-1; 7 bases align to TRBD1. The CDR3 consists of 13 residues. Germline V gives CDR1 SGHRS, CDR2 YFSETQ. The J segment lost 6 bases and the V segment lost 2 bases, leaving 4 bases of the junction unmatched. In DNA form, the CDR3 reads TGCGCCAGCAGCTTAGGGGGCTGGCCTGAAGCTTTCTTT. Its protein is CASSLGGWPEAFF. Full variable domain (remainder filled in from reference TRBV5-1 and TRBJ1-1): KAGVTQTPRYLIKTRGQQVTLSCSPISGHRSVSWYQQTPGQGLQFLFEYFSETQRNKGNFPGRFSGRQFSNSRSEMNVSTLELGDSALYLCASSLGGWPEAFFGQGTRLTVV.